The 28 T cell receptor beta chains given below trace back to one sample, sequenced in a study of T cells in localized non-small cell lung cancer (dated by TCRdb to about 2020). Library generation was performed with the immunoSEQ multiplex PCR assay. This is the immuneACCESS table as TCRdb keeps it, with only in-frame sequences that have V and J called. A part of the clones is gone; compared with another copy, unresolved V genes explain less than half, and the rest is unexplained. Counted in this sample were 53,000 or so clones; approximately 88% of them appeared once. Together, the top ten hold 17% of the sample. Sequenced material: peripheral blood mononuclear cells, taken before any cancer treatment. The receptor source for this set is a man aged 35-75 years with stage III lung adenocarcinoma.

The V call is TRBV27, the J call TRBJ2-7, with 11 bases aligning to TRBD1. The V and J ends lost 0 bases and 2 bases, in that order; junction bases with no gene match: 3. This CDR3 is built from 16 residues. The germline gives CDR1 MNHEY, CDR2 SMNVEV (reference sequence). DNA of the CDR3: TGTGCCAGCAGTTTATCCGGACAGGGGGCTACCTACGAGCAGTACTTC. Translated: CASSLSGQGATYEQYF.

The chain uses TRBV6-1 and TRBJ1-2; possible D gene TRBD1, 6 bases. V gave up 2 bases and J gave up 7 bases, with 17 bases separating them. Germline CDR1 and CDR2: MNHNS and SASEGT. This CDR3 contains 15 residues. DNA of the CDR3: TGTGCCAGCAGTGAAAGGGGGGCATTACTCGGTGGCTACACCTTC. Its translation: CASSERGALLGGYTF.

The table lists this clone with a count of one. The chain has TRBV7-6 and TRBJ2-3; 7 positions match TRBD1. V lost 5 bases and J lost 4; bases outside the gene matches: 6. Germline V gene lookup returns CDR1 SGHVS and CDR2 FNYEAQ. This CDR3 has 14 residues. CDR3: CASSPTTGSDTQYF. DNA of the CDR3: TGTGCCAGCAGCCCAACGACAGGGTCAGATACGCAGTATTTT.

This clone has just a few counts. CDR3: CASSLDRGYQPQHF. CDR3 DNA: TGTGCCAGCAGCTTAGACAGGGGGTATCAGCCCCAGCATTTT. J is TRBJ1-5 and V is TRBV7-2; 8 positions match TRBD1. This CDR3 contains 14 residues. V gave up 1 base and J gave up 5 bases; unmatched junction bases: 1. CDR1 and CDR2 from the germline V gene are SGHTA and FQGNSA.

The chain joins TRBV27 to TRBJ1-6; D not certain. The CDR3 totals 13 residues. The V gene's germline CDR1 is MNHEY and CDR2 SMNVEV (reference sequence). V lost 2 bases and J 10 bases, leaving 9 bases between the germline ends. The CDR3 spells CASSLRIGSPLHF. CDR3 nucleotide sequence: TGTGCCAGCAGTTTAAGGATAGGGTCACCCCTCCACTTT.

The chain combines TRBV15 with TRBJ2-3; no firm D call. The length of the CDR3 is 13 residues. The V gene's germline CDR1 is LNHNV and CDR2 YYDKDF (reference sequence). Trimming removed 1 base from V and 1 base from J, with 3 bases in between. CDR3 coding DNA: TGTGCCACCAGCAGAGGAGGCACAGATACGCAGTATTTT. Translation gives CATSRGGTDTQYF.

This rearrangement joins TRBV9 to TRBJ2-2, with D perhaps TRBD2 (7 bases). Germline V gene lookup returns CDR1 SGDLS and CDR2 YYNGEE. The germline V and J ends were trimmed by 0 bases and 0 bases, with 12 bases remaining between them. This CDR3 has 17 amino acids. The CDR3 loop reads CASSVEGGGANTGELFF. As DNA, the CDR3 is TGTGCCAGCAGCGTAGAAGGGGGAGGGGCGAACACCGGGGAGCTGTTTTTT.

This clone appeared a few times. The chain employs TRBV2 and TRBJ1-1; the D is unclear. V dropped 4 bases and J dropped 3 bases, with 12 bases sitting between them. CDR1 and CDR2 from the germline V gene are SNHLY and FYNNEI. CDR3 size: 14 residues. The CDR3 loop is CASSVRREDTEAFF. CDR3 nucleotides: TGTGCCAGCAGTGTCCGGAGGGAAGACACTGAAGCTTTCTTT.

The CDR3 nucleotides are TGCGCCAGCAGCCACGGTATTCTAAGAGGGGTTCTCCCTTCTAACTATGGCTACACCTTC. Its protein is CASSHGILRGVLPSNYGYTF. V usage is TRBV4-1 and J usage is TRBJ1-2; possible D gene TRBD1, 5 bases. From germline, CDR1 is MGHRA and CDR2 YSYEKL. The CDR3 is 20 amino acids. Trimming removed 3 bases from V and 0 bases from J, with 26 bases in between.

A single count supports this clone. The CDR3 loop is CASSAEHRGKGDTQYF. CDR3 coding DNA: TGTGCCAGCAGCGCAGAGCACAGGGGGAAGGGAGATACGCAGTATTTT. The chain couples TRBV9 to TRBJ2-3; 8 positions match TRBD1. The V and J ends lost 3 bases and 5 bases, in that order; junction bases with no gene match: 11. The length of the CDR3 is 16 residues. Germline values: CDR1 SGDLS, CDR2 YYNGEE.

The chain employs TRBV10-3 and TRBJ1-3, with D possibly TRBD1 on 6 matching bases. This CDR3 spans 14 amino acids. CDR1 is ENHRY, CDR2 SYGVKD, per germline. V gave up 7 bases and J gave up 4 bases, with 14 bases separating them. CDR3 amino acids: CAITEGTTGNTIYF. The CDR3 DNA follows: TGTGCCATCACGGAGGGGACAACGGGAAACACCATATATTTT.

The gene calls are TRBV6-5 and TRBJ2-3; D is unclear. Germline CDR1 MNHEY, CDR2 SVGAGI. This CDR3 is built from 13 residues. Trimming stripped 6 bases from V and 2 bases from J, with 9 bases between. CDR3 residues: CASRLGSTDTQYF. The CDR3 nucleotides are TGTGCCAGCAGGCTCGGGTCCACAGATACGCAGTATTTT.

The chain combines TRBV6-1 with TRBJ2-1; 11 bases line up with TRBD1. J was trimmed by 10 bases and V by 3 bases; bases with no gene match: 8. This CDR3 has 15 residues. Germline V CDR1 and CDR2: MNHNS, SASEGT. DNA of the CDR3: TGTGCCAGCAGTGACCCGGGACAGGGGGGTTCCGAGCAGTTCTTC. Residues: CASSDPGQGGSEQFF.

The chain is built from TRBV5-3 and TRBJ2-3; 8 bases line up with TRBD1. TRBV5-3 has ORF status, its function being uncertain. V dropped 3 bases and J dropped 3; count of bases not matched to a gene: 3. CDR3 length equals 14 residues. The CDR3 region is CARSSDRVTDTQYF. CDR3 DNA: TGTGCCAGAAGCTCGGACAGGGTTACAGATACGCAGTATTTT.

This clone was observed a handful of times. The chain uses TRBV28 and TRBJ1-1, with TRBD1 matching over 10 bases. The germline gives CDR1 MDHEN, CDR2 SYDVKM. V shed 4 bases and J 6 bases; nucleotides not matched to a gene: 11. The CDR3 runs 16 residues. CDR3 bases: TGTGCCAGCAGTTCGTTGACAGGGGGCTCTGCGGCTGAAGCTTTCTTT. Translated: CASSSLTGGSAAEAFF.

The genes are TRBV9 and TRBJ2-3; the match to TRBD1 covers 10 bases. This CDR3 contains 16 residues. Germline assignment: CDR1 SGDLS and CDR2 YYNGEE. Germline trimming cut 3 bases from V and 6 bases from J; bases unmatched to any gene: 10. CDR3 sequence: CASSGRTGGNTDTQYF. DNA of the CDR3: TGTGCCAGCAGCGGTCGGACAGGGGGTAATACCGATACGCAGTATTTT.

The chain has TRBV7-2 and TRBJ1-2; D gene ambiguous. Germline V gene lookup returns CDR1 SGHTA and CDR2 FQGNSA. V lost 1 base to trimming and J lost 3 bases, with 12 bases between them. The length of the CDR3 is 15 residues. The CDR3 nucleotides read TGTGCCAGCAGCTTAGAAGCGTCAGGTGACTATGGCTACACCTTC. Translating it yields CASSLEASGDYGYTF. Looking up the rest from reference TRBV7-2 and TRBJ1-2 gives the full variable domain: GAGVSQSPSNKVTEKGKDVELRCDPISGHTALYWYRQSLGQGLEFLIYFQGNSAPDKSGLPSDRFSAERTGGSVSTLTIQRTQQEDSAVYLCASSLEASGDYGYTFGSGTRLTVV.

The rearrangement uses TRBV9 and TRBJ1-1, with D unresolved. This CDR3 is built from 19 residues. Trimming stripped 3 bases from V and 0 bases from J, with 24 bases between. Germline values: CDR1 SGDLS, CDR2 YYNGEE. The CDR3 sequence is CASSGPWTQAGDMNTEAFF. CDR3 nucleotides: TGTGCCAGCAGCGGCCCCTGGACGCAGGCGGGTGATATGAACACTGAAGCTTTCTTT.

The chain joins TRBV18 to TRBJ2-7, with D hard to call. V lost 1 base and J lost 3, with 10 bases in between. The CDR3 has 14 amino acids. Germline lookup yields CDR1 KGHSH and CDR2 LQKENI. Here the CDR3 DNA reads TGTGCCAGCTCACCACAGGGTACCCACTACGAGCAGTACTTC. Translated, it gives CASSPQGTHYEQYF. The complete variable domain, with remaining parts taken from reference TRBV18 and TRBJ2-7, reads NAGVMQNPRHLVRRRGQEARLRCSPMKGHSHVYWYRQLPEEGLKFMVYLQKENIIDESGMPKERFSAEFPKEGPSILRIQQVVRGDSAAYFCASSPQGTHYEQYFGPGTRLTVT.

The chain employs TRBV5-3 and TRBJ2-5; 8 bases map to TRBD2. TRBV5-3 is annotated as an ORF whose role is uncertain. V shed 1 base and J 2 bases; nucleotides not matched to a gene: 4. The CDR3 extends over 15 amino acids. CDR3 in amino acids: CARSLPREGQETQYF. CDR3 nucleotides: TGTGCCAGAAGCTTGCCCCGGGAGGGTCAAGAGACCCAGTACTTC.

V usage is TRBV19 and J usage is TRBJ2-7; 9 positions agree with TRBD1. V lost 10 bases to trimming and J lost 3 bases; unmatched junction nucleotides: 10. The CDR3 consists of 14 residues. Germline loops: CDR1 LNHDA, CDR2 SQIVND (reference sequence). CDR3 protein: CATRPGQGFYEQYF. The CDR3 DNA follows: TGTGCCACCCGGCCGGGACAGGGATTCTACGAGCAGTACTTC.

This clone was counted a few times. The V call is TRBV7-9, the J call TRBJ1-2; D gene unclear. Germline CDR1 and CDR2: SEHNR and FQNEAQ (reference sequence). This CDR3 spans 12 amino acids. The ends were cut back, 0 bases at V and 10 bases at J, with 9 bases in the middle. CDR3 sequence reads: CASSLAEATYTF. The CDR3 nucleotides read TGTGCCAGCAGCTTAGCGGAGGCTACCTACACCTTC. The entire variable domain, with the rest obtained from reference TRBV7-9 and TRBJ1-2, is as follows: DTGVSQNPRHKITKRGQNVTFRCDPISEHNRLYWYRQTLGQGPEFLTYFQNEAQLEKSRLLSDRFSAERPKGSFSTLEIQRTEQGDSAMYLCASSLAEATYTFGSGTRLTVV.

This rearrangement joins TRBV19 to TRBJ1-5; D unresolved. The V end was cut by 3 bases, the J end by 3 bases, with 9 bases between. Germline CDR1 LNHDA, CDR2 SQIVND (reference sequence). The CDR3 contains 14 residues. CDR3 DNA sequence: TGTGCCAGTAGTATTGAGAGTTACAATCAGCCCCAGCATTTT. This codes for CASSIESYNQPQHF.

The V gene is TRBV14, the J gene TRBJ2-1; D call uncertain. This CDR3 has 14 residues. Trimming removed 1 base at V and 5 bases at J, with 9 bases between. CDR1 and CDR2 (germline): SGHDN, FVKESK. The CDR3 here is CASSQVGRDNEQFF. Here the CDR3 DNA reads TGTGCCAGCAGCCAAGTAGGCAGAGACAATGAGCAGTTCTTC. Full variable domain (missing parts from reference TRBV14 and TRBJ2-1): EAGVTQFPSHSVIEKGQTVTLRCDPISGHDNLYWYRRVMGKEIKFLLHFVKESKQDESGMPNNRFLAERTGGTYSTLKVQPAELEDSGVYFCASSQVGRDNEQFFGPGTRLTVL.

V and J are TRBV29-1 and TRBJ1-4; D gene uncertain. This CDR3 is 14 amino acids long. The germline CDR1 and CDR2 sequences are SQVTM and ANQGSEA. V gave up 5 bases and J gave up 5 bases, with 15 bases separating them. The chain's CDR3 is CSVTRGVRNEKLFF. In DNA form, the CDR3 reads TGCAGCGTTACCCGCGGGGTGAGGAATGAAAAACTGTTTTTT.

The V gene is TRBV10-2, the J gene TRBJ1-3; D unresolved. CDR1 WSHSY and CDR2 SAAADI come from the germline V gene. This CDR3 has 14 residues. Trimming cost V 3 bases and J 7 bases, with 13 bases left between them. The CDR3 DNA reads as TGCGCCAGCAGTGATAGCCCGACGGGCAACACCATATATTTT. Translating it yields CASSDSPTGNTIYF.

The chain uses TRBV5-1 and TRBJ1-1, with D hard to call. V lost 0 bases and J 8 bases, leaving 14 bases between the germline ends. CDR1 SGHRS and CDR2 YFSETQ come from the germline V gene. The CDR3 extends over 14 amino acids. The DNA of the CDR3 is TGCGCCAGCAGCTTGGGGGCAGTCTATTCAGAAGCTTTCTTT. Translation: CASSLGAVYSEAFF.

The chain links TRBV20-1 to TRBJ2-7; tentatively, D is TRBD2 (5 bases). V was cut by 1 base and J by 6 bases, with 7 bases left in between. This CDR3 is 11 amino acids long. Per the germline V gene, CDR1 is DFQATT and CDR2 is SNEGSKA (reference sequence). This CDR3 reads CSARAGFEQYF. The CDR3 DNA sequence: TGCAGTGCTAGAGCGGGATTCGAGCAGTACTTC.